These T cell receptor beta chains were read from a single sample in a study of blood T cell dynamics during melanoma immunotherapy. Here immunoSEQ multiplex PCR was the method, and the copy in TCRdb shows in-frame clones only, minus some. Here the sample spans about 6,000 clones, around four fifths being singletons. This material consisted of blood, taken from a patient treated with checkpoint blockade. The source is a human donor with melanoma. CDR3s include the opening cysteine and the closing phenylalanine or tryptophan. D genes are given only for firm matches. Clone size appears in some rows only: once, few, many, or a class for an expanded clone.

v_call	clone_size	j_call	d_call	cdr3_aa	cdr3_nt
TRBV5-4	NA	TRBJ1-1	NA	CASSLSQGQLGAEAFF	TGTGCCAGCAGCTTATCTCAAGGACAGCTGGGTGCTGAAGCTTTCTTT
TRBV10-2	NA	TRBJ2-7	TRBD1	CASRGTVYEQYF	TGCGCCAGCAGAGGGACAGTCTACGAGCAGTACTTC
TRBV7-3	few	TRBJ2-3	TRBD1	CASSPDRGTDTQYF	TGTGCCAGCAGCCCAGACAGGGGGACAGATACGCAGTATTTT
TRBV18	NA	TRBJ2-5	NA	CASSPAGPNQETQYF	TGTGCCAGCTCACCTGCCGGGCCTAACCAAGAGACCCAGTACTTC
TRBV10-2	NA	TRBJ2-6	NA	CASSELAVTASGANVLTF	TGCGCCAGCAGTGAGTTGGCAGTCACTGCCTCTGGGGCCAACGTCCTGACTTTC
TRBV30	NA	TRBJ1-3	TRBD1	CAWRRGQGSQGGNTIYF	TGTGCCTGGAGGAGGGGACAGGGATCCCAAGGCGGAAACACCATATATTTT
TRBV27	NA	TRBJ2-2	TRBD2	CASSGLAGGPHTGELFF	TGTGCCAGCAGCGGACTAGCGGGGGGGCCTCACACCGGGGAGCTGTTTTTT
TRBV5-1	once	TRBJ1-6	NA	CASSLGGDSPLHF	TGCGCCAGCAGCTTGGGGGGAGATTCACCCCTCCACTTT
TRBV7-1	NA	TRBJ1-3	TRBD1	CASSVEQGADGNTIYF	TGTGCCAGCAGCGTAGAACAGGGGGCGGATGGAAACACCATATATTTT
TRBV5-1	hyperexpanded	TRBJ1-2	NA	CASSLGGYPYGYTF	TGCGCCAGCAGCTTGGGGGGGTACCCCTATGGCTACACCTTC
TRBV19	once	TRBJ2-1	NA	CASSRVMSLFDEQFF	TGTGCCAGTAGTAGGGTGATGTCTCTATTTGATGAGCAGTTCTTC
TRBV6-1	NA	TRBJ2-3	TRBD2	CASTSGGDTDTQYF	TGTGCCAGCACTAGCGGGGGCGACACAGATACGCAGTATTTT
TRBV12-5	NA	TRBJ1-4	TRBD1	CASGLGQPNEKLFF	TGTGCTAGTGGGCTGGGACAGCCCAATGAAAAACTGTTTTTT
TRBV6-5	few	TRBJ2-7	NA	CASSGQFTYEQYF	TGTGCCAGCAGCGGACAGTTTACCTACGAGCAGTACTTC
TRBV2	NA	TRBJ2-2	NA	CATAEQTNTGELFF	TGTGCCACAGCCGAACAGACCAACACCGGGGAGCTGTTTTTT
TRBV18	NA	TRBJ1-1	TRBD1	CASFRRDRGNTEAFF	TGTGCCAGCTTCAGACGGGACAGGGGGAACACTGAAGCTTTCTTT
TRBV2	NA	TRBJ2-3	TRBD2	CASSEAGSGRGDTQYF	TGTGCCAGCAGTGAAGCAGGTAGCGGGAGAGGGGATACGCAGTATTTT
TRBV7-6	few	TRBJ2-7	TRBD2	CASSPGLAEYYEQYF	TGTGCCAGCAGCCCGGGACTAGCAGAGTACTACGAGCAGTACTTC
TRBV14	NA	TRBJ2-2	TRBD1	CASSHGRGHSGELFF	TGTGCCAGCAGCCATGGCAGGGGGCATTCCGGGGAGCTGTTTTTT
TRBV11-3	NA	TRBJ2-2	NA	CASSLGGGNTGELFF	TGTGCCAGCAGCTTGGGAGGGGGAAACACCGGGGAGCTGTTTTTT
TRBV7-9	few	TRBJ2-5	NA	CASTTRGGLQETQYF	TGTGCCAGCACCACTAGGGGGGGTCTACAAGAGACCCAGTACTTC
TRBV7-3	NA	TRBJ2-2	NA	CASSDPTRLTGELFF	TGTGCCAGCAGCGATCCGACTAGACTCACCGGGGAGCTGTTTTTT
TRBV10-1	NA	TRBJ2-3	TRBD2	CASSETSGRVGTDTQYF	TGCGCCAGCAGTGAAACTAGCGGGAGAGTGGGAACAGATACGCAGTATTTT
TRBV9	NA	TRBJ2-1	NA	CASSRDSNEQFF	TGTGCCAGCAGCAGGGACTCGAATGAGCAGTTCTTC
TRBV13	NA	TRBJ2-3	NA	CASSFVGLDTQYF	TGTGCCAGCAGCTTCGTGGGGCTAGATACGCAGTATTTT
TRBV6-5	once	TRBJ2-7	NA	CASSSNSYEQYF	TGTGCCAGCAGTTCGAACTCCTACGAGCAGTACTTC
TRBV4-2	NA	TRBJ2-7	NA	CASSLSGGGYEQYF	TGTGCCAGCAGCTTGTCGGGGGGCGGCTACGAGCAGTACTTC
TRBV5-1	few	TRBJ2-3	TRBD2	CASSLEGTSGSTDTQYF	TGCGCCAGCAGCTTGGAGGGGACTAGCGGGAGCACAGATACGCAGTATTTT
TRBV6-5	NA	TRBJ1-5	NA	CASRQSSNQPQHF	TGTGCCAGCCGACAGTCTAGCAATCAGCCCCAGCATTTT
TRBV5-4	NA	TRBJ2-7	TRBD1	CASSLRSGEGQGPYEQYF	TGTGCCAGCAGCTTAAGGTCTGGTGAGGGACAGGGACCCTACGAGCAGTACTTC
TRBV4-1	NA	TRBJ1-1	NA	CASRFSDRNTEAFF	TGCGCCAGCAGGTTCTCGGACAGGAACACTGAAGCTTTCTTT
TRBV6-1	NA	TRBJ2-7	NA	CASSYERRGEQYF	TGTGCCAGCAGTTATGAGAGGCGAGGCGAGCAGTACTTC
TRBV6-1	few	TRBJ1-2	NA	CASSDRENYGYTF	TGTGCCAGCAGTGACAGGGAGAACTATGGCTACACCTTC
TRBV6-1	NA	TRBJ1-2	TRBD1	CASSTAFETGSGYTF	TGTGCCAGCAGTACGGCTTTCGAGACAGGGAGTGGCTACACCTTC
TRBV9	few	TRBJ1-3	NA	CASSVAQGISGNTIYF	TGTGCCAGCAGCGTTGCACAGGGAATCTCTGGAAACACCATATATTTT
TRBV5-1	NA	TRBJ1-2	NA	CASSLAYFNYGYTF	TGCGCCAGCAGCTTGGCCTATTTTAACTATGGCTACACCTTC
TRBV5-1	few	TRBJ2-7	TRBD1	CASSSGGQGIGEKQYF	TGCGCCAGCAGCTCTGGGGGACAGGGTATAGGTGAAAAGCAGTACTTC
TRBV19	NA	TRBJ2-7	TRBD1	CASSIPGQGIYEQYF	TGTGCCAGTAGTATACCGGGACAGGGTATCTACGAGCAGTACTTC
TRBV9	once	TRBJ1-4	NA	CASSLGQSNEKLFF	TGTGCCAGCAGCCTTGGACAGTCTAATGAAAAACTGTTTTTT
TRBV11-2	once	TRBJ1-2	NA	CASSLGEQRYGYTF	TGTGCCAGCAGCTTAGGAGAACAAAGATATGGCTACACCTTC
TRBV5-8	NA	TRBJ1-2	NA	CASSLISGSYYGYTF	TGTGCCAGCAGCTTGATCTCAGGGTCTTACTATGGCTACACCTTC
TRBV2	NA	TRBJ1-1	TRBD1	CASMTGGGTEAFF	TGTGCCAGCATGACAGGGGGGGGCACTGAAGCTTTCTTT
TRBV11-2	NA	TRBJ2-1	TRBD1	CASTLGQGAGYEQFF	TGTGCCAGCACCCTGGGACAGGGGGCTGGGTATGAGCAGTTCTTC
TRBV5-8	once	TRBJ1-3	TRBD1	CASAGQTILSGNTIYF	TGTGCCAGTGCGGGACAGACAATTCTCTCTGGAAACACCATATATTTT
TRBV6-5	NA	TRBJ1-3	NA	CASTHYSSSGNTIYF	TGTGCCAGCACCCATTATAGCAGCTCTGGAAACACCATATATTTT
TRBV19	NA	TRBJ1-1	TRBD1	CASSSGQGQAQAFF	TGTGCCAGTAGCAGTGGACAGGGGCAGGCTCAAGCTTTCTTT
TRBV29-1	once	TRBJ2-7	TRBD2	CSVRRRESGEEQYF	TGCAGCGTCCGCCGGCGGGAGAGTGGTGAGGAGCAGTACTTC
TRBV4-3	NA	TRBJ1-2	NA	CASSQDARSPNYGYTF	TGCGCCAGCAGCCAAGATGCCAGGAGCCCAAACTATGGCTACACCTTC
TRBV11-3	NA	TRBJ1-4	NA	CASSAVVLRTATNEKLFF	TGTGCCAGCAGCGCAGTGGTGCTACGGACAGCAACTAATGAAAAACTGTTTTTT
TRBV10-3	NA	TRBJ2-7	TRBD2	CAISLAGTGYEQYF	TGTGCCATCAGTTTAGCGGGGACGGGCTACGAGCAGTACTTC
TRBV30	NA	TRBJ1-5	NA	CAWSPQHNQPQHF	TGTGCCTGGAGTCCGCAGCACAATCAGCCCCAGCATTTT
TRBV5-1	NA	TRBJ1-6	TRBD1	CASSTRGQGDNSPLHF	TGCGCCAGCAGCACCCGAGGACAGGGCGATAATTCACCCCTCCACTTT
TRBV5-4	NA	TRBJ1-6	TRBD1	CASSWDRANSPLHF	TGTGCCAGCAGCTGGGACAGGGCTAATTCACCCCTCCACTTT
TRBV5-1	NA	TRBJ2-1	NA	CASSFRTEVNEQFF	TGCGCCAGCAGCTTCCGGACAGAGGTCAATGAGCAGTTCTTC
TRBV4-2	once	TRBJ2-3	TRBD2	CASSLGGGMGATQYF	TGTGCCAGCAGCTTGGGGGGAGGGATGGGTGCTACGCAGTATTTT